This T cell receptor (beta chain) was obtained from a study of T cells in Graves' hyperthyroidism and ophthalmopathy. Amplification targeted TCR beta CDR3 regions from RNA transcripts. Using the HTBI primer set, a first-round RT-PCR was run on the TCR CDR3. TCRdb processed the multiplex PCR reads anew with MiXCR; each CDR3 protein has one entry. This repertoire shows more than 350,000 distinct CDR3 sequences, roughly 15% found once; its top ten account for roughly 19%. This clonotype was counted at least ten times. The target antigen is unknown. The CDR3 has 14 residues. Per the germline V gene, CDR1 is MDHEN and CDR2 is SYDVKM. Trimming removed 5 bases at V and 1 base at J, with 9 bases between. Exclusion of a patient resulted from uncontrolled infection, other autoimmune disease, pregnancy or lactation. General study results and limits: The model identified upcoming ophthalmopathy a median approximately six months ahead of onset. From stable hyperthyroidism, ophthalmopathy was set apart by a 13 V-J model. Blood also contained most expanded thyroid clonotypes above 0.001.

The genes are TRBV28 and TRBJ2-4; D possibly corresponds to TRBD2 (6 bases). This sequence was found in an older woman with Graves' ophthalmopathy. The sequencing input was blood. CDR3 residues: CASSTAGAKNIQYF. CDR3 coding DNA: TGTGCCAGCAGTACCGCGGGGGCCAAAAACATTCAGTACTTC.